These T cell receptor beta chains were read from a single sample in a study of CD8 T cells in ankylosing spondylitis. MiXCR was run by TCRdb on the 5' RACE reads, yielding one entry per CDR3 protein. The sample contains around 210,000 distinct CDR3 sequences, 7.5% to 9.5% of which appear only once. The material sequenced was blood, either unsorted or a sorted T cell fraction (not recorded which). The receptors were gathered from a female donor with ankylosing spondylitis or in good health (not recorded which). Both conserved end residues are part of each CDR3. D genes are given only for firm matches. For some rows the clone size is stated as once, few or many, or as a class when expanded; others skip it.

V: TRBV5-1; size: many; D: .; J: TRBJ1-1; CDR3: CASSYGTAEAFF; DNA: TGCGCCAGCAGCTACGGGACGGCTGAAGCTTTCTTT
V: TRBV5-1; size: many; D: .; J: TRBJ2-7; CDR3: CASSLAGGKEQYF; DNA: TGCGCCAGCAGCTTGGCCGGAGGGAAGGAGCAGTACTTC
V: TRBV5-1; size: many; D: TRBD2; J: TRBJ2-3; CDR3: CASSLTGGDGTDTQYF; DNA: TGCGCCAGCAGCTTGACGGGAGGAGATGGGACAGATACGCAGTATTTT
V: TRBV18; size: many; D: .; J: TRBJ1-1; CDR3: CASSPMTLNTEAFF; DNA: TGTGCCAGCTCACCAATGACACTTAACACTGAAGCTTTCTTT
V: TRBV6-5; size: many; D: .; J: TRBJ2-6; CDR3: CASSYLRTTVSGANVLTF; DNA: TGTGCCAGCAGTTACCTGAGGACGACGGTTTCAGGGGCCAACGTCCTGACTTTC
V: TRBV5-1; size: few; D: TRBD1; J: TRBJ2-1; CDR3: CASSTPGTGGDGQFF; DNA: TGCGCCAGCAGCACTCCCGGGACAGGGGGAGATGGGCAGTTCTTC
V: TRBV24-1; size: many; D: TRBD2; J: TRBJ2-2; CDR3: CATSDPSGENTGELFF; DNA: TGTGCCACCAGTGATCCTAGCGGGGAGAACACCGGGGAGCTGTTTTTT
V: TRBV7-2; size: many; D: TRBD1; J: TRBJ1-6; CDR3: CASRGQASSYNSPLHF; DNA: TGTGCCAGCAGGGGACAGGCAAGCTCCTATAATTCACCCCTCCACTTT
V: TRBV18; size: many; D: .; J: TRBJ1-5; CDR3: CASSPPYPGPNQPQHF; DNA: TGTGCCAGCTCACCCCCTTATCCGGGGCCCAATCAGCCCCAGCATTTT
V: TRBV12-3/TRBV12-4; size: .; D: .; J: TRBJ1-4; CDR3: CASSASGRGEKLFF; DNA: TGTGCCAGCAGTGCCTCGGGGAGGGGTGAAAAACTGTTTTTT
V: TRBV20-1; size: many; D: TRBD2; J: TRBJ2-1; CDR3: CSARAQTSGYNEQFF; DNA: TGCAGTGCTAGAGCTCAGACTAGCGGCTACAATGAGCAGTTCTTC
V: TRBV7-7; size: few; D: .; J: TRBJ2-5; CDR3: CASSLAGVGGGTQYF; DNA: TGTGCCAGCAGCTTAGCGGGAGTGGGAGGAGGGACCCAGTACTTC
V: TRBV4-3; size: few; D: TRBD2; J: TRBJ2-7; CDR3: CASSQEGRESYEQYF; DNA: TGCGCCAGCAGCCAAGAGGGGAGGGAATCCTACGAGCAGTACTTC
V: TRBV4-3; size: many; D: TRBD1; J: TRBJ1-4; CDR3: CASSRTGYLGEANEKLFF; DNA: TGCGCCAGCAGCCGGACAGGGTACCTCGGGGAGGCTAATGAAAAACTGTTTTTT
V: TRBV5-1; size: many; D: TRBD1; J: TRBJ2-1; CDR3: CASSAGTGGYNEQFF; DNA: TGCGCCAGCAGCGCCGGGACAGGGGGCTACAATGAGCAGTTCTTC
V: TRBV7-2; size: few; D: TRBD1; J: TRBJ1-4; CDR3: CASSSTGVTNEKLFF; DNA: TGTGCCAGCAGCTCGACAGGGGTTACTAATGAAAAACTGTTTTTT
V: TRBV7-9; size: .; D: .; J: TRBJ1-2; CDR3: CASSLVGGSGYGYTF; DNA: TGTGCCAGCAGCTTAGTTGGGGGATCAGGATATGGCTACACCTTC
V: TRBV20-1; size: many; D: TRBD1; J: TRBJ1-1; CDR3: CSARQGGNTEAFF; DNA: TGCAGTGCAAGACAGGGGGGGAACACTGAAGCTTTCTTT
V: TRBV2; size: many; D: .; J: TRBJ1-6; CDR3: CASSTQGPLHF; DNA: TGTGCCAGCAGTACCCAGGGGCCCCTCCACTTT
V: TRBV7-2; size: .; D: .; J: TRBJ2-1; CDR3: CASSLVPWVSEQFF; DNA: TGTGCCAGCAGCTTAGTCCCCTGGGTGAGTGAGCAGTTCTTC
V: TRBV7-3; size: few; D: .; J: TRBJ2-1; CDR3: CASSLSEGVGYNEQFF; DNA: TGTGCCAGCAGCTTAAGCGAGGGGGTGGGGTACAATGAGCAGTTCTTC
V: TRBV5-1; size: .; D: TRBD1; J: TRBJ1-1; CDR3: CASSFLIGVQGRTEAFF; DNA: TGCGCCAGCAGCTTCCTCATTGGAGTACAGGGGCGCACTGAAGCTTTCTTT
V: TRBV20-1; size: many; D: .; J: TRBJ2-3; CDR3: CSARNPYPSTVGSADTQYF; DNA: TGCAGTGCTAGAAACCCCTACCCCTCGACGGTCGGGAGCGCAGATACGCAGTATTTT
V: TRBV6-2/TRBV6-3; size: few; D: .; J: TRBJ1-1; CDR3: CASLAEDRIRNTEAFF; DNA: TGTGCCAGCCTTGCCGAGGACAGAATACGGAACACTGAAGCTTTCTTT
V: TRBV29-1; size: many; D: TRBD1; J: TRBJ2-2; CDR3: CSVGGLTGVNTGELFF; DNA: TGCAGCGTTGGTGGGCTGACAGGGGTGAACACCGGGGAGCTGTTTTTT
V: TRBV12-3/TRBV12-4; size: many; D: .; J: TRBJ1-3; CDR3: CASGLGVTSGNTIYF; DNA: TGTGCCAGCGGCCTCGGGGTAACCTCTGGAAACACCATATATTTT
V: TRBV7-8; size: many; D: TRBD2; J: TRBJ2-1; CDR3: CASSPGTSGRGEQFF; DNA: TGTGCCAGCAGCCCTGGGACTAGCGGGAGAGGTGAGCAGTTCTTC
V: TRBV12-3/TRBV12-4; size: many; D: .; J: TRBJ1-2; CDR3: CASSLGPQGYTF; DNA: TGTGCCAGCAGTTTAGGACCCCAGGGCTACACCTTC
V: TRBV7-9; size: many; D: .; J: TRBJ1-1; CDR3: CASSPPAEAFF; DNA: TGTGCCAGCAGCCCCCCCGCGGAAGCTTTCTTT
V: TRBV6-5; size: many; D: TRBD1; J: TRBJ1-2; CDR3: CASSYLGQEGYTF; DNA: TGTGCCAGCAGTTATCTTGGACAGGAAGGCTACACCTTC
V: TRBV5-1; size: few; D: TRBD2; J: TRBJ2-3; CDR3: CASSTLTSGRRDTQYF; DNA: TGCGCCAGCAGCACCCTGACTAGCGGGAGGAGAGATACGCAGTATTTT
V: TRBV10-3; size: many; D: TRBD2; J: TRBJ2-7; CDR3: CAIRGAGVTYEQYF; DNA: TGTGCCATCAGGGGAGCGGGAGTCACCTACGAGCAGTACTTC
V: TRBV29-1; size: many; D: .; J: TRBJ1-1; CDR3: CSVKQGPEAFF; DNA: TGCAGCGTCAAACAGGGTCCTGAAGCTTTCTTT
V: TRBV5-1; size: many; D: TRBD2; J: TRBJ2-5; CDR3: CASSSTSAKETQYF; DNA: TGCGCCAGCAGCAGCACTAGCGCTAAAGAGACCCAGTACTTC
V: TRBV19; size: .; D: TRBD2; J: TRBJ2-1; CDR3: CASNPLAGGPDEQFF; DNA: TGTGCCAGTAACCCACTAGCGGGAGGGCCGGATGAGCAGTTCTTC
V: TRBV15; size: many; D: .; J: TRBJ1-1; CDR3: CATSAHPFGNTEAFF; DNA: TGTGCCACCAGCGCACACCCCTTTGGGAACACTGAAGCTTTCTTT
V: TRBV20-1; size: many; D: TRBD1; J: TRBJ2-1; CDR3: CSARDRALEQFF; DNA: TGCAGTGCTCGGGACAGGGCGCTTGAGCAGTTCTTC
V: TRBV24-1; size: many; D: TRBD2; J: TRBJ2-1; CDR3: CATSDPLLGAGGYNEQFF; DNA: TGTGCCACCAGTGACCCTCTGCTAGGGGCGGGAGGGTATAATGAGCAGTTCTTC
V: TRBV29-1; size: many; D: .; J: TRBJ2-7; CDR3: CSVEFVGEQYF; DNA: TGCAGCGTTGAATTCGTCGGCGAGCAGTACTTC
V: TRBV29-1; size: many; D: .; J: TRBJ2-5; CDR3: CSVAGDLNRAVQETQYF; DNA: TGCAGCGTTGCGGGGGACTTGAATCGCGCCGTCCAAGAGACCCAGTACTTC
V: TRBV6-1; size: many; D: .; J: TRBJ2-6; CDR3: CASVGESGANVLTF; DNA: TGTGCCAGTGTGGGAGAGAGCGGGGCCAACGTCCTGACTTTC
V: TRBV18; size: few; D: .; J: TRBJ2-1; CDR3: CASSPLAHEQFF; DNA: TGTGCCAGCTCACCACTAGCACATGAGCAGTTCTTC
V: TRBV5-1; size: .; D: .; J: TRBJ2-7; CDR3: CASSLRDNSYEQYF; DNA: TGCGCCAGCAGCCTCCGGGACAACTCCTACGAGCAGTACTTC
V: TRBV20-1; size: many; D: TRBD1; J: TRBJ2-7; CDR3: CSARVPGTGDDEQYF; DNA: TGCAGTGCTCGAGTCCCGGGGACAGGGGACGACGAGCAGTACTTC
V: TRBV7-2; size: .; D: .; J: TRBJ1-4; CDR3: CASSIGGRFEKLFF; DNA: TGTGCCAGCAGCATAGGGGGACGGTTTGAAAAACTGTTTTTT
V: TRBV6-6; size: many; D: TRBD1; J: TRBJ2-7; CDR3: CASSFSVGQGYEQYF; DNA: TGTGCCAGCAGTTTTAGTGTCGGACAGGGCTACGAGCAGTACTTC
V: TRBV7-2; size: many; D: .; J: TRBJ1-3; CDR3: CASSLERAGGNTIYF; DNA: TGTGCCAGCAGCTTAGAGAGGGCTGGCGGAAACACCATATATTTT
V: TRBV7-8; size: few; D: .; J: TRBJ2-5; CDR3: CASSRGWAQETQYF; DNA: TGTGCCAGCAGCCGGGGGTGGGCGCAAGAGACCCAGTACTTC
V: TRBV6-2/TRBV6-3; size: many; D: .; J: TRBJ2-7; CDR3: CASSYAPYEQYF; DNA: TGTGCCAGCAGTTATGCACCCTACGAGCAGTACTTC
V: TRBV7-9; size: many; D: .; J: TRBJ1-5; CDR3: CASTLDSYQPQHF; DNA: TGTGCCAGCACCCTTGACTCTTATCAGCCCCAGCATTTT
V: TRBV27; size: few; D: .; J: TRBJ2-3; CDR3: CASSFAGTTDTQYF; DNA: TGTGCCAGCAGTTTTGCGGGGACCACAGATACGCAGTATTTT
V: TRBV7-2; size: .; D: .; J: TRBJ1-1; CDR3: CASAQTNTEAFF; DNA: TGTGCCAGTGCTCAAACAAACACTGAAGCTTTCTTT
V: TRBV7-2; size: .; D: TRBD1; J: TRBJ2-2; CDR3: CASSPSTGFNTGELFF; DNA: TGTGCCAGCAGCCCTTCGACAGGGTTCAACACCGGGGAGCTGTTTTTT
V: TRBV29-1; size: many; D: TRBD2; J: TRBJ2-1; CDR3: CSVVGRGPYNEQFF; DNA: TGCAGCGTTGTTGGGAGGGGCCCCTACAATGAGCAGTTCTTC
V: TRBV10-2; size: many; D: .; J: TRBJ1-5; CDR3: CASTEGGLNQPQHF; DNA: TGCGCCAGCACCGAGGGAGGACTTAATCAGCCCCAGCATTTT
V: TRBV27; size: many; D: .; J: TRBJ2-5; CDR3: CASSFSGARETQYF; DNA: TGTGCCAGCAGCTTTTCAGGGGCGCGGGAGACCCAGTACTTC